This entry features one TCR beta chain sequence. Its antigen is unknown. Compared with germline, one end of the junction differs, possibly owing to a read error. The CDR3 regions of human TCRbeta chains were subjected to immunosequencing. The study's own analysis went as follows. Repertoire TCRs were matched against a reference library of SARS-CoV-2-specific TCRs generated with the MIRA antigen-specificity platform. Breadth was defined as the fraction of unique TCRs that were SARS-CoV-2-associated, and depth was defined as the fraction of total T cells that were SARS-CoV-2-associated. Using the MIRA data, every spike-specific TCR was mapped to the spike region that the TCR reacted to and assigned to either a CD4 or a CD8 class. Log10-transformed breadth and depth values were compared by one-way ANOVA with Sidak's multiple comparisons tests. This is the immuneACCESS table as TCRdb keeps it, with only in-frame sequences that have V and J called. A part of the clones is gone; compared with another copy, unresolved V genes explain less than half, and the rest is unexplained. D and trimming come from the DNA, and the V and J calls and clone size come from that table. The sample yields about 160,000 clones; 85% to 90% were counted once. In total, the top ten clones hold around 6% of the sample.

The sample's time point label, decoded: baseline before first vaccination. Samples from vaccinated people were obtained from the UK trials COV001 and COV002, which included a single-blind randomized controlled phase 2/3 trial of AZD1222 (ChAdOx1 nCoV-19) in healthy adults. For TCRbeta chain sequencing, PBMC samples were collected from trial participants at day 0 and at day 28 after the second dose. The sample belongs to a study of T cell responses to AZD1222 COVID-19 vaccine (dated by TCRdb to the early 2020s). Background for the entire study: AZD1222 recipients whose second dose came at about 4 weeks and those whose second dose came at about 12 weeks were combined into one group, since spike-specific TCR depth and breadth did not differ between the two schedules. A total of 233 trial participants underwent TCR sequencing, of whom 200 to 220 had received two doses of AZD1222 and about 25 had received two doses of the MenACWY control vaccine. Trial participants were enrolled by age into 18-55, 56-69 and 70-plus year subgroups, with roughly 160, 29 and 62 TCR-sequenced participants respectively.

General conclusions and limits of the study: The 56-69-year group was small, and its depth increase did not reach significance, likely because of low power. Only five or six AZD1222 recipients were SARS-CoV-2 seropositive at baseline, limiting conclusions about previously exposed vaccinees. Participants were mostly white British and included more females than males, and it was suggested by the authors that clonal diversity may have been underestimated. No day 14 peak-response samples were available, so repertoires were characterized only after the peak T cell response. After two AZD1222 doses, both the breadth and the depth of spike-specific TCRs were significantly higher than at day 0 and than in MenACWY recipients. Epitopes outside the regions mutated in the B.1.351 and B.1.1.7 variants were reportedly recognized by nearly half of the unique spike-specific TCRs. CD4 TCRs associated with the vaccine covered the entire spike protein, and the dominant responses were in regions 160-218 and 743-854.

CDR1 MDHEN and CDR2 SYDVKM were looked up in the germline V gene. The CDR3 contains 13 residues, cysteine and phenylalanine counted. Just the 39-base CDR3 DNA is kept, in frame starting at base 1. This receptor chain uses TRBV28 and TRBJ2-7, with 9 central nucleotides matching TRBD2. The input for sequencing was peripheral blood, taken on day 0 of AZD1222 vaccination. This TCR was recovered from an adult in good health. In nucleotide form, the sequence is TGTGCCAGCAGCACTAGCGGGTTCTACGAGCGGTACTTC. Its protein is CASSTSGFYERYF.